A selection of T cell receptor beta chains follows, all from one sample in a study of post-analysis software for immune sequencing data. TCRdb re-analysed the PCR reads in MiXCR, keeping a single row per CDR3 protein. There are roughly 620,000 distinct CDR3 sequences in the sample; roughly 45% occur only once, and about 1.8% lies in the top ten. The specimen sequenced was blood. The receptors were gathered from a girl under 18 with multiple sclerosis. The CDR3 runs from the conserved cysteine through the conserved F or W. D genes are given only for firm matches. Clone sizes are given selectively: once, few, many, or a class where the clone is expanded.

len	abundance	j_gene	v_gene	d_gene	CDR3nt	CDR3aa
14	NA	TRBJ1-1	TRBV6-6	TRBD1	TGTGCCAGCAGCCGCGACAGGGCGAACACTGAAGCTTTCTTT	CASSRDRANTEAFF
15	few	TRBJ2-1	TRBV3-1	NA	TGTGCCAGCAGCCAAGGGACGGGAGACAGGAATGAGCAGTTCTTC	CASSQGTGDRNEQFF
15	NA	TRBJ2-5	TRBV20-1	TRBD1	TGCAGTGCTAGAGAACCGGACAGGGGGCGAGAGACCCAGTACTTC	CSAREPDRGRETQYF
13	NA	TRBJ1-4	TRBV5-1	NA	TGCGCCAGCAGACCCGGGACGGATGAAAAACTGTTTTTT	CASRPGTDEKLFF
14	NA	TRBJ2-3	TRBV6-4	NA	TGTACCAGCAGTGACGGGACGGGGGCAGATACGCAGTATTTT	CTSSDGTGADTQYF
14	NA	TRBJ1-2	TRBV6-2/TRBV6-3	NA	TGTGCCAGCAGTTTCCGAGAGGGCGACTATGGCTACACCTTC	CASSFREGDYGYTF
14	NA	TRBJ2-1	TRBV20-1	TRBD1	TGCAGTGCTACGAGACAGGGGAACTACAATGAGCAGTTCTTC	CSATRQGNYNEQFF
13	NA	TRBJ2-5	TRBV12-3/TRBV12-4	TRBD2	TGTGCCAGCAGGCTAGCGGGGTTAGAGACCCAGTACTTC	CASRLAGLETQYF
13	few	TRBJ2-7	TRBV12-3/TRBV12-4	NA	TGTGCCAGCAGCGTCGGACAGATCTACGAGCAGTACTTC	CASSVGQIYEQYF
12	NA	TRBJ2-3	TRBV9	NA	TGTGCCAGCAGCGTCGGCATAGATACGCAGTATTTT	CASSVGIDTQYF
14	NA	TRBJ2-7	TRBV2	TRBD1	TGTGCCAGCTCCTTGGGACAGGGTCAATACGAGCAGTACTTC	CASSLGQGQYEQYF
16	NA	TRBJ2-1	TRBV27	TRBD2	TGTGCCAGCAGTTCTATGGCGGGAGGATTAAACAATGAGCAGTTCTTC	CASSSMAGGLNNEQFF
15	NA	TRBJ2-1	TRBV5-1	NA	TGCGCCAGCAGTGGGGTTGAAGTGCCCTACAATGAGCAGTTCTTC	CASSGVEVPYNEQFF
15	NA	TRBJ2-1	TRBV7-3	NA	TGTGCCAGCAGCTTAAAGCCGGGGGAGTACAATGAGCAGTTCTTC	CASSLKPGEYNEQFF
13	many	TRBJ2-1	TRBV10-3	NA	TGTGCCATCAGCGAGGCCCCAGTAGGTGAGCAGTTCTTC	CAISEAPVGEQFF
15	few	TRBJ2-5	TRBV5-1	TRBD2	TGCGCCAGCAGCCCACTAGCGGGGGGGGCTGAGACCCAGTACTTC	CASSPLAGGAETQYF
15	NA	TRBJ2-1	TRBV12-3/TRBV12-4	TRBD2	TGTGCCAGCAGTTTAGAGGGACTAGCGTACAATGAGCAGTTCTTC	CASSLEGLAYNEQFF
14	NA	TRBJ2-7	TRBV20-1	NA	TGCAGTGCTAGAATCGCGGGTCTAGACTACGAGCAGTACTTC	CSARIAGLDYEQYF
15	once	TRBJ2-7	TRBV20-1	NA	TGCAGTGCTAGAGATCCGGGGGCGTTTTTCTACGAGCAGTACTTC	CSARDPGAFFYEQYF
14	NA	TRBJ2-1	TRBV10-3	NA	TGTGCCATCAGTGTGCAGGGCTCCTACAATGAGCAGTTCTTC	CAISVQGSYNEQFF
14	NA	TRBJ2-5	TRBV6-5	TRBD1	TGTGCCAGCAGGGATACAGGGGGGCGGGAGACCCAGTACTTC	CASRDTGGRETQYF
13	NA	TRBJ1-1	TRBV29-1	NA	TGCAGCGTTGAACCCCAGGGGAACACTGAAGCTTTCTTT	CSVEPQGNTEAFF
13	NA	TRBJ2-1	TRBV14	NA	TGTGCCAGCAGCTTCAGACCGGGACTTGAGCAGTTCTTC	CASSFRPGLEQFF
11	NA	TRBJ1-1	TRBV10-3	NA	TGTGCCACCCTGGAGGACACTGAAGCTTTCTTT	CATLEDTEAFF
14	few	TRBJ2-7	TRBV7-9	NA	TGTGCCAGCAGTCTCCCGGGCCTAACCTACGAGCAGTACTTC	CASSLPGLTYEQYF
14	NA	TRBJ2-1	TRBV7-2	NA	TGTGCCAGCAGCTTAGCCCGAACCGGCAATGAGCAGTTCTTC	CASSLARTGNEQFF
18	NA	TRBJ2-1	TRBV27	TRBD2	TGTGCCAGCATTCGGAGACTAGCGGGGGGGCTGAGTTACAATGAGCAGTTCTTC	CASIRRLAGGLSYNEQFF
16	NA	TRBJ2-5	TRBV28	TRBD2	TGTGCCAGCAGTTTCGGCGGGAGGGTCCCAAGTTGGACCCAGTACTTC	CASSFGGRVPSWTQYF
16	NA	TRBJ2-7	TRBV9	TRBD1	TGTGCCGGCAGCGTAGCTACCGGGACAGGGGAGCACGAGCAGTACTTC	CAGSVATGTGEHEQYF
14	few	TRBJ2-2	TRBV12-3/TRBV12-4	NA	TGTGCCAGCAGTTCAGATCATAACACCGGGGAGCTGTTTTTT	CASSSDHNTGELFF
12	NA	TRBJ2-7	TRBV12-3/TRBV12-4	NA	TGTGCCAGCAGGGACTCGAACTACGAGCAGTACTTC	CASRDSNYEQYF
16	few	TRBJ1-2	TRBV4-2	TRBD1	TGTGCCAGCAGCCCCGGACAGGGAACACTGGGGTATGGCTACACCTTC	CASSPGQGTLGYGYTF
15	NA	TRBJ1-4	TRBV10-3	TRBD1	TGTGCCATCAGTGAATGGGGGACAGGCGAAGCAAAACTGTTTTTT	CAISEWGTGEAKLFF
18	few	TRBJ2-6	TRBV10-3	TRBD1	TGTGCCATCAGTCCCAGGGGACAGGGAGAATCTGGGGCCAACGTCCTGACTTTC	CAISPRGQGESGANVLTF
12	NA	TRBJ2-3	TRBV29-1	NA	TGCAGCGTAGAAACCGGCAAGAATACGCAGTATTTT	CSVETGKNTQYF
15	NA	TRBJ2-2	TRBV7-9	NA	TGTGCCAGCAGCCCCAGGCTGCGGTACACCGGGGAGCTGTTTTTT	CASSPRLRYTGELFF
17	few	TRBJ2-1	TRBV24-1	TRBD2	TGTGCCACCAGTGATTCCGGACTAGCGGGGTCCTACAATGAGCAGTTCTTC	CATSDSGLAGSYNEQFF
17	NA	TRBJ2-5	TRBV2	TRBD2	TGTGCCAGCGCGGTCGATCGCGGGGGTTGGTACCAAGAGACCCAGTACTTC	CASAVDRGGWYQETQYF
16	NA	TRBJ2-4	TRBV7-6	TRBD2	TGTGCCAGCAGCTCCGTAGCGGGAGGGCCGTGGAATGAGCAGTACTTC	CASSSVAGGPWNEQYF
15	once	TRBJ1-5	TRBV20-1	NA	TGCAGTGCTAGAGAAGGGGGTGTTTCGTCGGGGCCCCAGCATTTT	CSAREGGVSSGPQHF
15	few	TRBJ1-4	TRBV6-1	NA	TGTGCCAGCAGCCAGACCGTCGCAACTAATGAAAAACTGTTTTTT	CASSQTVATNEKLFF
14	NA	TRBJ2-4	TRBV7-2	NA	TGTGCCAGCCCCAGGGGGGGGCACAAAAACATTCAGTACTTC	CASPRGGHKNIQYF
13	NA	TRBJ2-5	TRBV12-3/TRBV12-4	NA	TGTGCCAGCAGTCGTACCCCGGGGGAGACCCAGTACTTC	CASSRTPGETQYF
13	NA	TRBJ2-3	TRBV12-3/TRBV12-4	NA	TGTGCCAGCAGTGCCCCGGGGGCCTATACGCAGTATTTT	CASSAPGAYTQYF
12	NA	TRBJ1-1	TRBV6-6	NA	TGTGCCAGCAGTTACTTGGGGACTGAAGCTTTCTTT	CASSYLGTEAFF
15	NA	TRBJ1-1	TRBV7-9	NA	TGTGCCAGCAGCTTAGCAGGGGGTGGGGACACTGAAGCTTTCTTT	CASSLAGGGDTEAFF
14	NA	TRBJ2-7	TRBV7-6	TRBD1	TGTGCCAGCAGCACGGACAGGAGCTCCTACGAGCAGTACTTC	CASSTDRSSYEQYF
14	once	TRBJ1-1	TRBV20-1	TRBD1	TGCAGTGCGTCAGGGGGCGTTATTAACACTGAAGCTTTCTTT	CSASGGVINTEAFF
15	many	TRBJ2-7	TRBV27	NA	TGTGCCACCCGCGTGGGGGGGCTAAGCTCCTACGAGCAGTACTTC	CATRVGGLSSYEQYF
15	few	TRBJ2-5	TRBV7-2	TRBD2	TGTGCCAGCAGCTTACAGCGGGGGCCGGTTGAGACCCAGTACTTC	CASSLQRGPVETQYF
15	NA	TRBJ2-1	TRBV7-2	NA	TGTGCCAGCAGCTTAGGAGCGACGACCTACAATGAGCAGTTCTTC	CASSLGATTYNEQFF
15	NA	TRBJ2-7	TRBV12-3/TRBV12-4	NA	TGTGCCAGCAGTTTATCCCTAGGGTTGAAGGGCGAGCAGTACTTC	CASSLSLGLKGEQYF
13	NA	TRBJ2-7	TRBV10-3	TRBD1	TGTGCCATCGGGGGACAGGGTCTCTACGAGCAGTACTTC	CAIGGQGLYEQYF
16	few	TRBJ1-3	TRBV7-9	NA	TGTGCCAGCAGCTTATCTTGGGACTACTCTGGAAACACCATATATTTT	CASSLSWDYSGNTIYF
16	NA	TRBJ2-1	TRBV4-1	NA	TGCGCCAGCAGCCAAGAGGGACGCCCGGTGGGCAATGAGCAGTTCTTC	CASSQEGRPVGNEQFF
13	few	TRBJ1-1	TRBV5-1	NA	TGCGCCAGCAGCGCATCAGTGAACACTGAAGCTTTCTTT	CASSASVNTEAFF
16	NA	TRBJ2-3	TRBV24-1	TRBD1	TGTGCCACCAGTCGCGGACAGGGTGTGGGGACAGATACGCAGTATTTT	CATSRGQGVGTDTQYF